Sequencing of this T cell receptor (beta chain) was carried out in a study of neurological immune-mediated disorders. Study-level findings and limits: The expanded clones of different subjects shared no CDR3 amino acid sequences (suggesting private repertoires in all groups).

Individuals who volunteered at a blood bank located in Maryland, USA, made up the group of healthy controls. Stored at -80 C, 2 million PBMCs were the source of the unsorted libraries. 5'RACE with 10-nucleotide random UMIs generated the cDNA. TCRdb reprocessed the 5' RACE reads with MiXCR, giving one entry per CDR3 protein. The repertoire consists of roughly 80,000 distinct CDR3 sequences, with under 13% occurring once and the leading ten covering 1.8%. There are many counts of this clonotype. Its specificity is not known. CDR1 is SQVTM, CDR2 ANQGSEA, per germline. V was shortened by 1 base and J by 4 bases, with 10 bases between the two germline ends. CDR3 length equals 13 residues.

The source of this sequence is a man in his forties or fifties in good health. The V call is TRBV29-1, the J call TRBJ1-1; a weak D match, TRBD1 (6 bases). Specimen: PBMCs. CDR3 residues: CSVEGGGGTEAFF. The CDR3 DNA follows: TGCAGCGTTGAAGGAGGGGGAGGCACTGAAGCTTTCTTT.